One T cell receptor (beta chain) is described in this entry. This clonotype was counted many times. Its target antigen remains unknown. Base quality data are lacking; no much larger clone is found one base away. The CDR3 covers 15 residues, taking in both the cysteine and the phenylalanine. Only the CDR3 region is kept as DNA, spanning 45 bases read in frame from base 1. Taken from the germline V gene, the CDR1 and CDR2 loops are SQVTM and ANQGSEA. V and J are trimmed by 3 bases and 6 bases, and the gene matches miss 10 bases of the junction. This record comes from a study of CD8+CD57+ T cells in acquired aplastic anemia listed by TCRdb under 2018. Study-level background: DNA extracted from sorted CD4+ and CD8+ cells had a mean of roughly 3.4 ug, with a range of roughly 0.19 to 27.4 ug. CD8+CD57+ expansion was defined as frequency above the mean frequency observed in healthy subjects. General conclusions and limits of the study: CD8+ Simpson's diversity did not differ significantly between patients and healthy controls (P=0.060). Although 25 to 30 CD8+ CDR3 sequences were shared by patients and controls, these sequences appeared highly expressed in patients and within the immunodominant clones of patients.

Flow cytometry had shown CD8+CD57+ cell expansion in the patients selected for sequencing. All patients had severe acquired aplastic anemia diagnosed by International Study of Aplastic Anemia and Agranulocytosis and Camitta criteria. Patients had received no therapy at the time of blood sampling. TCR repertoires of sorted CD4+ and CD8+ blood T cells from severe aplastic anemia patients and healthy subjects were deep-sequenced in the study. Patients were enrolled under clinicaltrials.gov protocols 00001620, 01623167, 00001397, 00071045, 00081523 and 00961064 in the USA. Ficoll-Paque density gradient centrifugation was used to isolate peripheral blood mononuclear cells. Before DNA extraction, CD4+ and CD8+ T cells were sorted with FACS or magnetic beads. Genomic DNA was used as template for profiling of TCR beta VDJ combinations and CDR3 sequences. TCR repertoire sequencing was run on an Illumina HiSeq 2000. Per the original workflow: Repertoires were assessed using TRBV/TRBJ rearrangement plots, CDR3 size and DJ length profiles, and Simpson's diversity index. Whichever DNA sequence was most abundant in the deep sequencing data was defined as the immunodominant clone. CDR3 amino acid sequences were checked for sharing between subjects and were compared against published repertoires and the VDJdb database. TCRdb reprocessing: public reads trimmed at Q25 with fastp, clones called with MiXCR, in-frame beta chains kept. Each CDR3 protein gets just one entry, which takes the most common genes and DNA from the rows behind it. V and J calls and clone size were set by TCRdb, not the authors. In all, the sample holds 150,000 or so distinct CDR3 sequences, and approximately 51% of those were seen once. Roughly 2.9% of the sample is in the top ten clones.

Sequences were obtained from sorted CD4+, CD8+, or CD8+CD57+ T cells (not recorded which) from PBMCs. This clonotype was obtained from a human donor with aplastic anemia. This sequence uses TRBV29-1 and TRBJ2-2; a stretch of 7 junction bases matches TRBD1. CDR3 region: CSVENKDGTAGELFF. The DNA is TGCAGCGTTGAGAATAAGGACGGGACAGCCGGGGAGCTGTTTTTT.